This T cell receptor (beta chain) appears in the sequencing data of a study of blood T cell repertoires in COVID-19. Sequenced by immunoSEQ multiplex PCR; TCRdb stores in-frame clones only, minus some. The sample lists approximately 270,000 clones; under 90% were seen once. CDR3 length: 14 amino acids. The V gene's germline CDR1 is KGHSH and CDR2 LQKENI. The junction had 5 bases not matched to a gene; V was cut back by 3 bases and J by 5 bases. The source is a man aged 45-65 years with acute or convalescent COVID-19. This sequence joins TRBV18 and TRBJ2-7, with 9 bases that match TRBD1. The sequenced sample was peripheral blood. The CDR3 loop is CASSPRQGGNEQYF. The CDR3 DNA reads TGTGCCAGCTCACCGCGACAGGGGGGAAACGAGCAGTACTTC.